These 7 T cell receptor beta chains originate from one sample sequenced in a study of T cell repertoires in cytomegalovirus infection. Each CDR3 protein gets one entry after TCRdb re-called the reads with MiXCR. The sample records some 920,000 distinct CDR3 sequences, roughly 30% being singletons. No antigen has been assigned to these receptors. The material sequenced was cultured CD8+ T cells from PBMCs, taken from culture after CMV antigen stimulation. Receptors were obtained from a human donor in good health (CMV status not recorded). Some clones in this sample may be carry-over from other donors' samples.

The V gene is TRBV7-6, the J gene TRBJ1-1; TRBD1 agrees at 7 bases. This CDR3 comprises 15 residues. The germline V gene encodes CDR1 SGHVS and CDR2 FNYEAQ. Losses at the gene ends were 5 bases for V and 1 base for J; bases not matched to a gene: 7. CDR3 sequence reads: CASSETGEWNTEAFF. The CDR3 DNA sequence: TGTGCCAGCAGCGAAACAGGGGAATGGAACACTGAAGCTTTCTTT. Variable domain in full (rest from reference TRBV7-6 and TRBJ1-1): GAGVSQSPRYKVTKRGQDVALRCDPISGHVSLYWYRQALGQGPEFLTYFNYEAQQDKSGLPNDRFSAERPEGSISTLTIQRTEQRDSAMYRCASSETGEWNTEAFFGQGTRLTVV.

This chain connects TRBV2 to TRBJ1-2; 7 nucleotides match TRBD1. The CDR3 sequence is 18 residues long. Looked up from germline, CDR1 is SNHLY and CDR2 is FYNNEI. J was trimmed by 7 bases and V by 6 bases; bases with no gene match: 23. CDR3 sequence reads: CASSPHAGQNLAGGGYTF. DNA of the CDR3: TGTGCCAGCAGCCCCCATGCGGGACAGAACTTAGCGGGGGGTGGCTACACCTTC.

The chain uses TRBV12-3 or TRBV12-4 and TRBJ2-7; 9 bases line up with TRBD1. V shed 1 base, J shed 5 bases, and the junction held 6 bases outside the gene matches. This CDR3 has 15 residues. The CDR3 DNA follows: TGTGCCAGCAGTTTAGAGGGACAGGGTCTCGACGAGCAGTACTTC. This sequence encodes CASSLEGQGLDEQYF.

The chain combines TRBV27 with TRBJ2-5; the D gene is possibly TRBD2 (5 bases). This CDR3 region has 14 residues. The germline gives CDR1 MNHEY, CDR2 SMNVEV (reference sequence). V was cut by 4 bases and J by 2 bases, with 11 bases left in between. DNA of the CDR3: TGTGCCAGCAGTTCGGGCGGGCAGCAAGAGACCCAGTACTTC. Residues: CASSSGGQQETQYF.

The rearrangement joins TRBV27 to TRBJ1-1, with 8 bases that match TRBD1. There are 16 residues in the CDR3. V lost 5 bases, J lost 0 bases, and 8 bases stayed unmatched. Germline V gene data show CDR1 as MNHEY and CDR2 as SMNVEV (reference sequence). The DNA of the CDR3 is TGTGCCAGCAGTCCCGGGACAGGAGACATGAACACTGAAGCTTTCTTT. This translates into CASSPGTGDMNTEAFF.

In this sample, this clonotype turned up a few times. The chain combines TRBV28 with TRBJ1-4; D gene ambiguous. CDR3 length: 16 residues. With 7 bases removed from V and 2 bases from J, the gap between germline ends came to 17 bases. Germline V gene data show CDR1 as MDHEN and CDR2 as SYDVKM. The DNA of the CDR3 is TGTGCCAGCAACTTGGGGTTCTCTATTACTAATGAAAAACTGTTTTTT. Amino acids: CASNLGFSITNEKLFF. Together with reference TRBV28 and TRBJ1-4, the CDR3 gives the full variable domain: DVKVTQSSRYLVKRTGEKVFLECVQDMDHENMFWYRQDPGLGLRLIYFSYDVKMKEKGDIPEGYSVSREKKERFSLILESASTNQTSMYLCASNLGFSITNEKLFFGSGTQLSVL.

J is TRBJ1-2 and V is TRBV20-1; D remains ambiguous. V was cut by 0 bases and J by 3 bases, with 8 bases left in between. Germline V lookup: CDR1 DFQATT, CDR2 SNEGSKA (reference sequence). This CDR3 has 13 amino acids. The CDR3 spells CSARDWTDYGYTF. Written as DNA, the CDR3 is TGCAGTGCTAGAGATTGGACGGACTATGGCTACACCTTC.